Described below is a single TCR beta chain sequence and its context. The data belong to a study of blood T cell repertoires in COVID-19. Original processing notes: Nucleated cell number was recorded as an estimate derived from reference gene primer amplification. Measured with immunoSEQ multiplex PCR; TCRdb has only the in-frame clones, and not every one. For V, J and clone size, that table is used; D and trimming come from the DNA. The sample has 110,000 to 150,000 clones; roughly 75% are singletons. Participant ages covered about 18 to 100 years across about two dozen US areas. The CDR3 is made up of 19 amino acids. Germline-derived CDR1 and CDR2 are SGHDN and FVKESK. Trimming shortened V by 3 bases and J by 2 bases, and 23 bases separated the two germline ends.

The rearrangement uses TRBV14 and TRBJ1-3; a weak D match, TRBD1 (5 bases). The sequence was obtained from a woman aged 50 to 60 who had recovered from COVID-19. Specimen: PBMCs or T cells enriched from blood (not recorded which). CDR3 sequence: CASSHLKGQGLAPGNTIYF. DNA for the CDR3: TGTGCCAGCAGCCACTTGAAGGGGCAAGGCTTGGCCCCTGGAAACACCATATATTTT.